This TCR beta chain emerged from a study of T cell repertoires in cytomegalovirus infection. Study at large: HLA-C-restricted CMV epitopes, recently identified, and well-studied HLA-B-restricted ones were used by the study. Signatures in public TCR beta sequences pointed to both CMV infection and matching HLA type. Findings of the study overall: Clonotypes of TCR beta that were HLA-C-restricted and CMV-specific dominated the ex vivo response.

Trimming shortened V by 7 bases and J by 12 bases, and 25 bases separated the two germline ends. The CDR3 has 15 amino acids. From germline, CDR1 is MNHEY and CDR2 SMNVEV (reference sequence). A note on this clonotype: Its antigen is still unknown.

TCRdb analysed the reads with MiXCR anew, one entry per CDR3 protein. The repertoire holds about 900,000 distinct CDR3 sequences, with around 32% as singletons. The sequence was collected from a human donor in good health (CMV status not recorded). Some clones in this sample may be carry-over from other donors' samples. The specimen comprised cultured CD8+ T cells from PBMCs, sampled from culture after CMV antigen stimulation. The J gene is TRBJ2-1, the V gene TRBV27; D is perhaps TRBD1 or TRBD2 (5 bases each). CDR3 protein: CASTTQDLSNKGQFF. DNA of the CDR3: TGTGCCAGCACCACACAGGACTTGTCCAATAAGGGGCAGTTCTTC.